This TCR beta chain derives from a study of blood T cell repertoires in COVID-19. Turning to the study itself: There were acute and convalescent COVID-19 samples, and they came from the United States, Italy and Spain.

The CDR3 covers 14 residues. CDR1 and CDR2 from the germline V gene are LGHDT and YNNKEL (reference sequence). Trimming shortened V by 1 base and J by 3 bases, and 7 bases separated the two germline ends. Sequenced by immunoSEQ multiplex PCR; TCRdb stores in-frame clones only, minus some. The table has 150,000 or so clones, around 80% seen once; the top ten hold 2.5% to 3.5%. Source material: peripheral blood. This sequence was found in a woman aged 60-70 years with acute or convalescent COVID-19. V gene TRBV3-1 (or the pseudogene TRBV3-2) combines with J gene TRBJ1-5; no firm D call. The CDR3 sequence: CASSQGSSNQPQHF. The CDR3 nucleotides are TGTGCCAGCAGCCAAGGTAGTTCCAATCAGCCCCAGCATTTT.